A selection of T cell receptor beta chains follows, all from one sample in a study of blood T cell repertoires in COVID-19. The repertoire was sequenced with immunoSEQ multiplex PCR; TCRdb's copy has only in-frame clones and lacks some. This table holds over 150,000 clones, around three quarters found once. The sequencing input was peripheral blood. Receptors were obtained from a man older than 75 with acute or convalescent COVID-19. Both conserved end residues are part of each CDR3. Each record gives: J gene, D gene, clone size, V gene, CDR3 protein, CDR3 DNA. D genes are given only for firm matches. Clone size, where shown, is once, few, many, or a class for clones that have expanded.

TRBJ2-2 TRBD2 NA TRBV3-1/TRBV3-2 CASSQDTSSGGRDTGELFF TGTGCCAGCAGCCAAGATACGTCTAGCGGGGGGAGGGACACCGGGGAGCTGTTTTTT
TRBJ1-5 NA NA TRBV5-4 CASSPGANQPQHF TGTGCCAGCAGCCCCGGAGCTAATCAGCCCCAGCATTTT
TRBJ2-5 NA NA TRBV2 CASSEGSVETQYF TGTGCCAGCAGTGAGGGTAGCGTGGAGACCCAGTACTTC
TRBJ1-4 NA NA TRBV6-5 CASSYGLSNEKLFF TGTGCCAGCAGTTACGGGCTCTCCAATGAAAAACTGTTTTTT
TRBJ1-1 NA NA TRBV3-1/TRBV3-2 CASSRGGDTEAFF TGTGCCAGCAGCCGCGGGGGGGACACTGAAGCTTTCTTT
TRBJ1-2 NA NA TRBV7-9 CASSLAGQNTF TGTGCCAGCAGCTTAGCCGGACAGAACACCTTC
TRBJ1-2 TRBD1 NA TRBV5-1 CASSLGQGFGYTF TGCGCCAGCAGCTTGGGACAGGGCTTCGGCTACACCTTC
TRBJ1-3 TRBD1 NA TRBV7-8 CASSEQGVSGNTIYF TGTGCCAGCAGCGAACAGGGGGTGTCAGGAAACACCATATATTTT
TRBJ2-2 TRBD2 NA TRBV2 CASWGLAVDTGELFF TGTGCCAGTTGGGGACTAGCGGTCGACACCGGGGAGCTGTTTTTT
TRBJ1-1 NA NA TRBV6-5 CASSYSTRYGNTEAFF TGTGCCAGCAGTTACTCGACCAGGTATGGTAACACTGAAGCTTTCTTT
TRBJ2-1 TRBD2 NA TRBV11-2 CASSSFGWRGNEQFF TGTGCCAGCAGCTCTTTCGGGTGGCGGGGGAATGAGCAGTTCTTC
TRBJ1-6 NA few TRBV30 CAWNRDTASPLHF TGTGCCTGGAACCGGGACACAGCTTCACCCCTCCACTTT
TRBJ1-1 NA NA TRBV6-5 CASSYTRAGASAEAFF TGTGCCAGCAGTTACACCCGGGCGGGGGCTAGCGCTGAAGCTTTCTTT
TRBJ2-5 TRBD1 NA TRBV27 CASRAMGQGIPETQYF TGTGCCAGCAGGGCTATGGGACAGGGAATCCCAGAGACCCAGTACTTC
TRBJ2-5 TRBD1 NA TRBV4-2 CASSQDRDRDQETQYF TGTGCCAGCAGCCAAGATCGGGACAGGGACCAAGAGACCCAGTACTTC
TRBJ2-4 NA NA TRBV5-1 CASSTGTAKNIQYF TGCGCCAGCAGTACAGGTACGGCCAAAAACATTCAGTACTTC